Reported below is one TCR beta chain. Evenly divided among several immunoSEQ plates was the genomic DNA of each subset. Sorted-subset replicate PCR reactions were performed with around 210 ng DNA, corresponding to roughly 30,000 T cell genomes. Authors' data handling: Junction-only sequences without quality scores were provided by ImmunoSEQ, so filtering was different. TCRdb's copy holds only in-frame clones and misses some; the assay was immunoSEQ multiplex PCR. V, J and clone size were drawn from that table, and D and trimming were deduced from the DNA. Of roughly 2 million clones listed, 85% to 95% are singletons. This sample is part of a study of shared clonotypes between healthy human individuals. This CDR3 is 15 amino acids long. Per germline, CDR1 SEHNR and CDR2 FQNEAQ (reference sequence). V gave up 3 bases and J gave up 1 base, with 12 bases separating them.

The sequence came from a young man in good health. The chain joins TRBV7-9 to TRBJ1-1; D uncertain. The sample comprised naive CD4+ T cells sorted from blood. Indicated subset: CD45RA+ positively selected. CDR3 sequence: CASSFRLDWNTEAFF. In DNA form, the CDR3 reads TGTGCCAGCAGCTTTCGACTAGACTGGAACACTGAAGCTTTCTTT.